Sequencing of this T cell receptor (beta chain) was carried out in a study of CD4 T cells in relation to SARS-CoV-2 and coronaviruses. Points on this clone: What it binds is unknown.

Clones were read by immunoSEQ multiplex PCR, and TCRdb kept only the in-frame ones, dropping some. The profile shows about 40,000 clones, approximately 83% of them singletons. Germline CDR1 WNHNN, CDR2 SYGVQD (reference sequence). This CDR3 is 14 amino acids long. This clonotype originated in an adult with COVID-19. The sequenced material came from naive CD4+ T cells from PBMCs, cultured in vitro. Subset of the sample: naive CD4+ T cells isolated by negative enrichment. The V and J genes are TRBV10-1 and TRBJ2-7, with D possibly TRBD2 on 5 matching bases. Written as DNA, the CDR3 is TGCGCAAGAATCCTTTGGGAGCATTCCTACGAGCAGTACTTC. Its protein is CARILWEHSYEQYF.